This is a list of T cell receptor beta chains from one sample in a study of early T cells in non-severe SARS-CoV-2 infection. MiXCR, applied by TCRdb to the 5' RACE reads, yields one record per CDR3 protein. The sample carries 70,000 to 80,000 distinct CDR3 sequences, 12% recorded once. The source was whole blood, collected at baseline. The receptors shown here come from an adult who was a healthcare worker with PCR-confirmed SARS-CoV-2 infection or an uninfected control (not recorded which). CDR3s include the opening cysteine and the closing phenylalanine or tryptophan. D genes are given only for firm matches. Some rows mark clone size as missing; the rest say once, few, many or name a class of expanded clone.

cdr3_nt: TGTGCCAGCAGCGTAGTAGCGGGGGCCACCAATGAGCAGTTCTTC; cdr3_aa: CASSVVAGATNEQFF; j_call: TRBJ2-1; d_call: TRBD2; v_call: TRBV9; clone_size: many
cdr3_nt: TGCAGTGCTAGAATTTTGGGCGTAAACCGGGGGGCTGAAGCTTTCTTT; cdr3_aa: CSARILGVNRGAEAFF; j_call: TRBJ1-1; d_call: NA; v_call: TRBV20-1; clone_size: many
cdr3_nt: TGTGCCAGCAGCTTGCTTAGCTCCTATAATTCACCCCTCCACTTT; cdr3_aa: CASSLLSSYNSPLHF; j_call: TRBJ1-6; d_call: NA; v_call: TRBV5-5; clone_size: many
cdr3_nt: TGTGCCAGCAGCGGTCGCGAGCAGTACTTC; cdr3_aa: CASSGREQYF; j_call: TRBJ2-7; d_call: NA; v_call: TRBV11-1; clone_size: medium-sized
cdr3_nt: TGTGCCAGCTCACCACGGGGTAAGGCCCCCAATCAGCCCCAGCATTTT; cdr3_aa: CASSPRGKAPNQPQHF; j_call: TRBJ1-5; d_call: NA; v_call: TRBV18; clone_size: NA
cdr3_nt: TGTGCCAGCAATAATGCTCCGAATGGCTACACCTTC; cdr3_aa: CASNNAPNGYTF; j_call: TRBJ1-2; d_call: NA; v_call: TRBV6-2/TRBV6-3; clone_size: NA
cdr3_nt: TGTGCCAGCAGCTCAAACAGGGATAGAGGCGCCGGCTACACCTTC; cdr3_aa: CASSSNRDRGAGYTF; j_call: TRBJ1-2; d_call: NA; v_call: TRBV12-3/TRBV12-4; clone_size: few
cdr3_nt: TGTGCCAGCAGTTTATCGGGACATCGGAACACTGAAGCTTTCTTT; cdr3_aa: CASSLSGHRNTEAFF; j_call: TRBJ1-1; d_call: NA; v_call: TRBV27; clone_size: many
cdr3_nt: TGCGCCAGCAGCTTGGGAGCTCGTGGGCTAGCGGAGCAAGAGACCCAGTACTTC; cdr3_aa: CASSLGARGLAEQETQYF; j_call: TRBJ2-5; d_call: TRBD2; v_call: TRBV5-1; clone_size: few
cdr3_nt: TGTGCCAGCAGCTTGGAGGGGGGCCAGCCCCAGCATTTT; cdr3_aa: CASSLEGGQPQHF; j_call: TRBJ1-5; d_call: NA; v_call: TRBV7-9; clone_size: few
cdr3_nt: TGCGCCAGCAGCCTGACAGGGGACCCAAACACTGAAGCTTTCTTT; cdr3_aa: CASSLTGDPNTEAFF; j_call: TRBJ1-1; d_call: TRBD1; v_call: TRBV4-3; clone_size: NA
cdr3_nt: TGCGCCAGCAGTTCCTACAGGGAAACAGATACGCAGTATTTT; cdr3_aa: CASSSYRETDTQYF; j_call: TRBJ2-3; d_call: NA; v_call: TRBV10-1; clone_size: many
cdr3_nt: TGTGCCAGCAGCGTAGCTCAGGGACAGGCTGATGGCTACACCTTC; cdr3_aa: CASSVAQGQADGYTF; j_call: TRBJ1-2; d_call: TRBD1; v_call: TRBV9; clone_size: NA
cdr3_nt: TGTGCCAGCAGCCAAGAAGGGACAGGGATCGATGAGCAGTTCTTC; cdr3_aa: CASSQEGTGIDEQFF; j_call: TRBJ2-1; d_call: TRBD1; v_call: TRBV3-1; clone_size: few
cdr3_nt: TGTGCCAGCAGTTTACTCTTCCTACAATTCTCCTACAATGAGCAGTTCTTC; cdr3_aa: CASSLLFLQFSYNEQFF; j_call: TRBJ2-1; d_call: NA; v_call: TRBV6-5; clone_size: NA
cdr3_nt: TGTGCCAGCAGTAAATTAGGGGCAAGCAATCAGCCCCAGCATTTT; cdr3_aa: CASSKLGASNQPQHF; j_call: TRBJ1-5; d_call: NA; v_call: TRBV12-3/TRBV12-4; clone_size: NA
cdr3_nt: TGTGCCAGCTCACCGTCCGGGCCAGATACGCAGTATTTT; cdr3_aa: CASSPSGPDTQYF; j_call: TRBJ2-3; d_call: NA; v_call: TRBV18; clone_size: many
cdr3_nt: TGTGCCAGCTCACCAGGGGAGGAAGAAAAACTGTTTTTT; cdr3_aa: CASSPGEEEKLFF; j_call: TRBJ1-4; d_call: NA; v_call: TRBV18; clone_size: NA
cdr3_nt: TGCGCCAGCAGCCGGAGCGTTGGGGTAGGGGCCGGGGAGCTGTTTTTT; cdr3_aa: CASSRSVGVGAGELFF; j_call: TRBJ2-2; d_call: NA; v_call: TRBV4-3; clone_size: many
cdr3_nt: TGCGCCAGCAGCTTGTCGTTGGCGGCGGGCTCCGAGACCCAGTACTTC; cdr3_aa: CASSLSLAAGSETQYF; j_call: TRBJ2-5; d_call: NA; v_call: TRBV5-1; clone_size: NA
cdr3_nt: TGTGCCAGCAAGGGGGTTACCTACGAGCAGTACTTC; cdr3_aa: CASKGVTYEQYF; j_call: TRBJ2-7; d_call: NA; v_call: TRBV6-5; clone_size: few
cdr3_nt: TGTGCCAGCTCACCTCGGACAGTTGCAACTAATGAAAAACTGTTTTTT; cdr3_aa: CASSPRTVATNEKLFF; j_call: TRBJ1-4; d_call: NA; v_call: TRBV18; clone_size: NA
cdr3_nt: TGTGCCAGCAGCTTAAACGGGGGGGCCAACAATGAGCAGTTCTTC; cdr3_aa: CASSLNGGANNEQFF; j_call: TRBJ2-1; d_call: TRBD2; v_call: TRBV11-2; clone_size: many
cdr3_nt: TGTGCCAGCTCACCCCACCGCCCGGGACTAGCGCTGCATGAGCAGTTCTTC; cdr3_aa: CASSPHRPGLALHEQFF; j_call: TRBJ2-1; d_call: TRBD2; v_call: TRBV18; clone_size: NA
cdr3_nt: TGTGCCAGCAGCTTAGCCCTTGATACGCAGTATTTT; cdr3_aa: CASSLALDTQYF; j_call: TRBJ2-3; d_call: NA; v_call: TRBV11-2; clone_size: many
cdr3_nt: TGTGCCAGCAGTGCCCTCAGACTAGCGGGTGCGGGTGAGCAGTTCTTC; cdr3_aa: CASSALRLAGAGEQFF; j_call: TRBJ2-1; d_call: TRBD2; v_call: TRBV6-1; clone_size: few
cdr3_nt: TGTGCCAGCAGTCCACGTAATCCGGGACAGATTGGAAACACCATATATTTT; cdr3_aa: CASSPRNPGQIGNTIYF; j_call: TRBJ1-3; d_call: TRBD1; v_call: TRBV6-5; clone_size: few
cdr3_nt: TGCAGTGCTTGTGTGACAGGGGGCTCCTACAATGAGCAGTTCTTC; cdr3_aa: CSACVTGGSYNEQFF; j_call: TRBJ2-1; d_call: TRBD1; v_call: TRBV20-1; clone_size: NA
cdr3_nt: TGTGCCAGCAGCCAAGAAAGACAGACGTTCACTGAAGCTTTCTTT; cdr3_aa: CASSQERQTFTEAFF; j_call: TRBJ1-1; d_call: NA; v_call: TRBV14; clone_size: many
cdr3_nt: TGCAGTGCTAACCGTGGCGGGACCTCCTACGAGCAGTACTTC; cdr3_aa: CSANRGGTSYEQYF; j_call: TRBJ2-7; d_call: NA; v_call: TRBV20-1; clone_size: NA
cdr3_nt: TGTGCCAGCAGCTTGGACTTCTATGGCTACACCTTC; cdr3_aa: CASSLDFYGYTF; j_call: TRBJ1-2; d_call: NA; v_call: TRBV5-5; clone_size: NA
cdr3_nt: TGTGCCAGCAACGGCCAAGGCACAGATACGCAGTATTTT; cdr3_aa: CASNGQGTDTQYF; j_call: TRBJ2-3; d_call: NA; v_call: TRBV14; clone_size: few
cdr3_nt: TGTGCCATCAGGCCGAACGAGGCCAAGAAGCAGTTCTTC; cdr3_aa: CAIRPNEAKKQFF; j_call: TRBJ2-1; d_call: NA; v_call: TRBV10-3; clone_size: few